This T cell receptor beta chain was retrieved from a study of human T cells and chemical hapten exposure. Study conclusions and caveats: DPC sensitization left the count of TCRs above 1 in 1000 unchanged.

Unique molecular identifiers were linked by the library to individual cDNA molecules. Each CDR3 protein gets one entry after TCRdb re-called the RACE reads with MiXCR. The profile shows around 130,000 distinct CDR3 sequences, 8.5% to 9.5% of them singletons. The table lists this clonotype with a few counts. What it recognizes is unknown. The time point here: healthy volunteer bleed at 2 weeks. Sequencing started from total RNA isolated from unfractionated whole blood. Material: whole blood. This TCR came from a male donor in good health. Some clones in this sample may be carry-over from other donors' samples.

This CDR3 is CAITAGQANYGYTF. In DNA form, the CDR3 reads TGTGCCATCACGGCAGGGCAAGCTAACTATGGCTACACCTTC. The chain couples TRBV10-3 to TRBJ1-2; D is perhaps TRBD1 (5 bases). CDR1 is ENHRY, CDR2 SYGVKD, per germline. Trimming took 7 bases from V and 0 from J, leaving 12 bases between them. This CDR3 comprises 14 residues.